These 23 T cell receptor beta chains came from one sample sequenced in a study of T cell repertoires in aging, cancer and after chemotherapy. TRB rearrangements spanning V, D and J were amplified using mixed TRB-A/B primers. TCRdb fed the multiplex PCR reads into MiXCR, producing one record per CDR3 protein. Of some 3,100 distinct CDR3 sequences listed, roughly 22% are singletons. The template was genomic DNA from peripheral blood, not RNA. Sequenced input: blood. Receptor source: a human donor with a solid tumor.

This clonotype turned up a few times. The chain recombines TRBV5-6 with TRBJ2-7; 9 bases fit TRBD1. Germline lookup yields CDR1 SGHDT and CDR2 YYEEEE. The CDR3 extends over 15 amino acids. V shed 3 bases and J 3 bases; nucleotides not matched to a gene: 7. The CDR3 DNA reads TGTGCCAGCAGCTCTACTGGGACAGGGTTCTACGAGCAGTACTTC. This translates into CASSSTGTGFYEQYF.

This sequence joins TRBV5-1 and TRBJ2-7, with D perhaps TRBD1 (5 bases). V lost 5 bases and J 0 bases, leaving 15 bases between the germline ends. The CDR3 length is 15 residues. Germline-derived CDR1 and CDR2 are SGHRS and YFSETQ. Here the CDR3 reads CASRLTDTYSYEQYF. The DNA of the CDR3 is TGCGCCAGCAGATTGACAGATACCTACTCCTACGAGCAGTACTTC.

This sequence joins TRBV7-3 and TRBJ1-1, with unresolved D. CDR3 size: 14 residues. Trimming removed 5 bases from V and 5 bases from J, with 15 bases in between. Per germline, CDR1 SGHTA and CDR2 FQGTGA. The CDR3 region is CASSRHARGTEAFF. CDR3 nucleotides: TGTGCCAGCAGCAGACACGCCCGAGGTACTGAAGCTTTCTTT.

This clonotype ranks as medium-sized (0.01 to 0.1%). The chain recombines TRBV30 with TRBJ1-4, with D unclear. CDR1 and CDR2 (germline): GTSNPN, SVGIG (reference sequence). Trimming shortened V by 0 bases and J by 7 bases, and 12 bases separated the two germline ends. This CDR3 is built from 14 residues. DNA of the CDR3: TGTGCCTGGAGTGTAGGGCTAGAGGTTGAAAAACTGTTTTTT. Its translation is CAWSVGLEVEKLFF.

V is TRBV12-3 or TRBV12-4 and J is TRBJ2-1; D unresolved. The CDR3 totals 15 residues. V lost 3 bases and J lost 2, with 11 bases in between. The CDR3 sequence is CASSFGWVTYNEQFF. CDR3 coding DNA: TGTGCCAGCAGTTTTGGGTGGGTTACCTACAATGAGCAGTTCTTC.

In its sample, this clonotype was seen a few times. The rearrangement uses TRBV27 and TRBJ1-1; TRBD1 is a possible D gene (6 bases). The V end lost 8 bases, the J end lost 6 bases, and 13 bases lay between the germline ends. CDR3 size: 12 residues. Germline CDR1 reads MNHEY; CDR2 reads SMNVEV (reference sequence). The CDR3 loop reads CASRTPGAEAFF. CDR3 nucleotide sequence: TGTGCCAGCCGCACCCCAGGGGCTGAAGCTTTCTTT.

The gene calls are TRBV14 and TRBJ2-1, with 9 bases fitting TRBD2. The junction had 4 bases not matched to a gene; V was cut back by 4 bases and J by 0 bases. The CDR3 is made up of 16 amino acids. Germline V gene data show CDR1 as SGHDN and CDR2 as FVKESK. The CDR3 reads CASSRFSGSSYNEQFF. DNA of the CDR3: TGTGCCAGCAGCCGGTTTAGCGGGAGCTCCTACAATGAGCAGTTCTTC.

Sample share makes this clonotype medium-sized. The chain uses TRBV29-1 and TRBJ2-5, with D uncertain. CDR1 is SQVTM, CDR2 ANQGSEA, per germline. V was pared by 4 bases and J by 0 bases, with 3 bases between. The CDR3 contains 11 residues. CDR3: CSVGNQETQYF. The CDR3 DNA reads as TGCAGCGTTGGGAACCAAGAGACCCAGTACTTC.

The rearrangement joins TRBV7-9 to TRBJ2-7, with TRBD1 matching 10 bases. The CDR3 extends over 14 amino acids. V dropped 5 bases and J dropped 4; count of bases not matched to a gene: 5. Germline assignment: CDR1 SEHNR and CDR2 FQNEAQ (reference sequence). This chain's CDR3 is CASSLPGQGYEQYF. The CDR3 region has the DNA TGTGCCAGCAGCCTCCCGGGACAGGGGTACGAGCAGTACTTC.

This clonotype turned up a few times. V usage is TRBV30 and J usage is TRBJ2-1, with D possibly matching TRBD2 (6 bases). The V end lost 2 bases, the J end lost 6 bases, and 17 bases lay between the germline ends. CDR1 is GTSNPN and CDR2 is SVGIG in the germline V gene (reference sequence). There are 15 residues in the CDR3. CDR3 in amino acids: CAWSSPLTRGNEQFF. The CDR3 region has the DNA TGTGCCTGGAGTTCGCCCCTGACTAGGGGCAATGAGCAGTTCTTC.

This clonotype appeared a few times. Here the CDR3 DNA reads TGTGCCAGCAGCTTAGGGACAGATACGCAGTATTTT. It is translated as CASSLGTDTQYF. The chain recombines TRBV7-3 with TRBJ2-3; no clear D. Looked up from germline, CDR1 is SGHTA and CDR2 is FQGTGA. This CDR3 is 12 amino acids long. Deletions cut 2 bases from V and 3 bases from J, with 3 bases between.

The rearrangement uses TRBV5-4 and TRBJ2-6; 11 bases fit TRBD1. Losses at the gene ends were 4 bases for V and 4 bases for J; bases not matched to a gene: 10. The germline gives CDR1 SGHNT, CDR2 YYREEE (reference sequence). The CDR3 totals 18 residues. The CDR3 region is CASSPGTGGGRGANVLTF. The CDR3 region has the DNA TGTGCCAGCAGCCCCGGGACAGGGGGTGGGAGGGGGGCCAACGTCCTGACTTTC.

This clonotype was observed a handful of times. CDR3 amino acids: CAIRTAGETDTQYF. Here the CDR3 DNA reads TGTGCCATCAGGACTGCGGGAGAAACAGATACGCAGTATTTT. The J gene is TRBJ2-3, the V gene TRBV10-3; 7 bases match TRBD2. V was clipped by 6 bases and J by 3 bases; unmatched bases: 6. The CDR3 spans 14 residues. Per germline, CDR1 ENHRY and CDR2 SYGVKD.

Worth noting for this clonotype: With a much larger clone just one base away, this may be a read error. The chain employs TRBV7-3 and TRBJ2-3; D perhaps matches TRBD1 (5 bases). The CDR3 totals 19 residues. The germline V gene has CDR1 SGHTA and CDR2 FQGTGA. The CDR3 loop is CACSPILSWGLSSTDTQYF. In DNA, the CDR3 is TGTGCCTGCAGCCCCATACTTAGCTGGGGCCTCTCTAGCACAGATACGCAGTATTTT.

Relative to its sample, this clonotype is medium-sized. This chain connects TRBV6-1 to TRBJ1-2, with unresolved D. Trimming cost V 2 bases and J 3 bases, with 10 bases left between them. The CDR3 loop spans 14 amino acids. CDR1 and CDR2 (germline): MNHNS, SASEGT. The CDR3 reads CASSEFPADYGYTF. The CDR3 region has the DNA TGTGCCAGCAGTGAATTCCCGGCTGACTATGGCTACACCTTC.

This clonotype was seen a few times. This rearrangement joins TRBV7-2 to TRBJ1-1, with 7 bases matching TRBD1. The CDR3 extends over 15 amino acids. With V trimmed by 4 bases and J by 5 bases, 10 bases remained unmatched. CDR1 is SGHTA, CDR2 FQGNSA, per germline. CDR3 protein: CASSSQGVGGTEAFF. CDR3 DNA: TGTGCCAGCAGCTCCCAGGGGGTAGGAGGAACTGAAGCTTTCTTT. Based on the CDR3 plus reference TRBV7-2 and TRBJ1-1, the full variable domain is GAGVSQSPSNKVTEKGKDVELRCDPISGHTALYWYRQSLGQGLEFLIYFQGNSAPDKSGLPSDRFSAERTGGSVSTLTIQRTQQEDSAVYLCASSSQGVGGTEAFFGQGTRLTVV.

This clonotype occurred a few times. CDR3 bases: TGCAGTGCTCGGACAGGCTTCAATCAGCCCCAGCATTTT. Protein product: CSARTGFNQPQHF. This sequence joins TRBV20-1 and TRBJ1-5; 7 bases are shared with TRBD1. CDR1 and CDR2 (germline): DFQATT, SNEGSKA (reference sequence). The J segment lost 3 bases and the V segment lost 5 bases, leaving 4 bases of the junction unmatched. The CDR3 covers 13 residues.

The gene calls are TRBV6-5 and TRBJ2-2; D possibly uses TRBD1 or TRBD2 (5 bases each). The CDR3 sequence is 15 residues long. V lost 4 bases to trimming and J lost 7 bases, with 16 bases between them. Germline V gene data show CDR1 as MNHEY and CDR2 as SVGAGI. The CDR3 coding sequence is TGTGCCAGCAGTTTCGAGGTGGGGGTTGGCGGGGAGCTGTTTTTT. Translating it yields CASSFEVGVGGELFF.

This clonotype was observed a few times. The V call is TRBV7-9, the J call TRBJ1-1, with D possibly TRBD1 on 5 matching bases. Trimming took off 0 bases at V and 11 bases at J, with 22 bases between the two ends. Germline V gene data show CDR1 as SEHNR and CDR2 as FQNEAQ (reference sequence). The CDR3 extends over 16 amino acids. CDR3 in DNA: TGTGCCAGCAGCTTAGCGGGGCTGGCTTCGTTTAATGGGGCTTTCTTT. It translates to CASSLAGLASFNGAFF.

The chain is built from TRBV10-3 and TRBJ1-2, with D possibly being TRBD1 (5 bases). This CDR3 is built from 13 residues. Trimming stripped 8 bases from V and 4 bases from J, with 14 bases between. Germline V gives CDR1 ENHRY, CDR2 SYGVKD. The CDR3 spells CAIGQPAGYGYTF. CDR3 nucleotide sequence: TGTGCCATCGGACAACCGGCGGGCTATGGCTACACCTTC.

The chain uses TRBV27 and TRBJ1-1, with TRBD1 as a possible D gene (6 bases). This CDR3 contains 12 residues. CDR1 MNHEY and CDR2 SMNVEV come from the germline V gene (reference sequence). Trimming left V 10 bases short and J 6 bases short, with 15 bases between. The CDR3 protein is CAIRTPGAEAFF. In nucleotides, the CDR3 is TGTGCCATCCGCACCCCAGGGGCTGAAGCTTTCTTT.

The chain combines TRBV5-1 with TRBJ1-2; a weak D match, TRBD1 (6 bases). CDR3 length equals 13 residues. CDR1 SGHRS and CDR2 YFSETQ come from the germline V gene. V was trimmed by 4 bases and J by 5 bases, leaving 12 bases between them. CDR3 residues: CASSESGEYGYTF. CDR3 sequence (DNA): TGCGCCAGCAGCGAGTCAGGGGAGTATGGCTACACCTTC.

This chain links TRBV6-5 with TRBJ2-1; the match to TRBD2 covers 8 bases. J lost 8 bases, V lost 4 bases, and 10 bases had no gene match. CDR1 and CDR2 from the germline V gene are MNHEY and SVGAGI. The CDR3 consists of 15 residues. CDR3 DNA: TGTGCCAGCAGTTTCTCCCCGGGGGGGGCTCATGAGCAGTTCTTC. As protein: CASSFSPGGAHEQFF.